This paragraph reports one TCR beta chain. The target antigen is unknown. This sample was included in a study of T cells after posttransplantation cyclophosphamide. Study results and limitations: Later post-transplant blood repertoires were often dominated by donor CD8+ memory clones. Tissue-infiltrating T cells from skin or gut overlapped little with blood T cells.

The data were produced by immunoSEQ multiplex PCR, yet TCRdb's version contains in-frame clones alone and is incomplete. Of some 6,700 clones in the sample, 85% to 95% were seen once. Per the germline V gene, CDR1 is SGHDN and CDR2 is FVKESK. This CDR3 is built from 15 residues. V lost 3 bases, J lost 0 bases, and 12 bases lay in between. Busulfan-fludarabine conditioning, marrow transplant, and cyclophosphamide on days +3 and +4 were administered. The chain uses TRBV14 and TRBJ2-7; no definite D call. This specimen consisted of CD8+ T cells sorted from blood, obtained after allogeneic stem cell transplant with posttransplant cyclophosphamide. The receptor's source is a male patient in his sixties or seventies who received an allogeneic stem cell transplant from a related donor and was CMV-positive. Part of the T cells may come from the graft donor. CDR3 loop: CASSHADLYSYEQYF. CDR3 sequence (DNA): TGTGCCAGCAGCCACGCAGATCTGTACTCCTACGAGCAGTACTTC.